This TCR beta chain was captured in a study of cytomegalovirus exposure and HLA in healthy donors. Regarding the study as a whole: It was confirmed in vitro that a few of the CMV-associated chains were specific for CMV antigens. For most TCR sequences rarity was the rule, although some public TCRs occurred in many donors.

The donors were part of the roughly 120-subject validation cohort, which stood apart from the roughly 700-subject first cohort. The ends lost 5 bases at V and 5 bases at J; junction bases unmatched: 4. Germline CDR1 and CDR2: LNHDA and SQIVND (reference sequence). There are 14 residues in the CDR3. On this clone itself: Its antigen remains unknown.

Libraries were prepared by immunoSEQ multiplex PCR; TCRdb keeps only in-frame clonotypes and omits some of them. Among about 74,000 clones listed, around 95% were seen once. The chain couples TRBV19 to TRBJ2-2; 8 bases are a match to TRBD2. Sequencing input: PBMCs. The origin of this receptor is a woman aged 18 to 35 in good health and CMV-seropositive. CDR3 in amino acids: CASSGTSMTGELFF. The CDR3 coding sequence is TGTGCCAGTAGTGGGACTAGTATGACCGGGGAGCTGTTTTTT.